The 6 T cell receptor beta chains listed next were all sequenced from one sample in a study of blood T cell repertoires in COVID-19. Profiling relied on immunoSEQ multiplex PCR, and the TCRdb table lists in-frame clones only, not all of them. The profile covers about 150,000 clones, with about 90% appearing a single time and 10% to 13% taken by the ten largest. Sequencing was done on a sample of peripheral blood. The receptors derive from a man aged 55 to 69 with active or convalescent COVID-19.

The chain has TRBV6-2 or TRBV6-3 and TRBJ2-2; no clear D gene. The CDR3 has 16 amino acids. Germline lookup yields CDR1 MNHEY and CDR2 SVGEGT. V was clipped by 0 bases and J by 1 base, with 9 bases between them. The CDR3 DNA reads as TGTGCCAGCAGTTACTCTTTGCAGTTGAACACCGGGGAGCTGTTTTTT. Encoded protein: CASSYSLQLNTGELFF.

The CDR3 DNA reads as TGTGCCAGCAGTCCCCCCGAGGGGTACTTC. It translates to CASSPPEGYF. The V call is TRBV28, the J call TRBJ2-7; tentatively, D is TRBD2 (5 bases). This CDR3 has 10 amino acids. Germline V lookup: CDR1 MDHEN, CDR2 SYDVKM. V shed 5 bases and J shed 12 bases, with 11 bases lying between them.

For the CDR3, the DNA is TGCAGCGTCTCCACAGGGCTTCTCAACTATGGCTACACCTTC. The encoded protein is CSVSTGLLNYGYTF. The chain couples TRBV29-1 to TRBJ1-2; TRBD1 is a possible D gene (6 bases). In germline, CDR1 is SQVTM, CDR2 ANQGSEA. Deletions cut 6 bases from V and 2 bases from J, with 16 bases between. The CDR3 extends over 14 amino acids.

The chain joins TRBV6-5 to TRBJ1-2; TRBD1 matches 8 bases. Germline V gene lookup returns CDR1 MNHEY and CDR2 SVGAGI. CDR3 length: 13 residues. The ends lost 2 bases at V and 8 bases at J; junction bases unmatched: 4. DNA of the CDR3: TGTGCCAGCAGTTACAACAGGGGGTTAGGCTACACCTTC. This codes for CASSYNRGLGYTF.

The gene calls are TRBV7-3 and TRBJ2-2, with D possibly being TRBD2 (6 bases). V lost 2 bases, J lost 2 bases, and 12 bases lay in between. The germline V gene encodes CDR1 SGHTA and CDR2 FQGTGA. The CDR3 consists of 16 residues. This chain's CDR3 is CASSLQPSANTGELFF. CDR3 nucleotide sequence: TGTGCCAGCAGCTTACAGCCTAGCGCTAACACCGGGGAGCTGTTTTTT.

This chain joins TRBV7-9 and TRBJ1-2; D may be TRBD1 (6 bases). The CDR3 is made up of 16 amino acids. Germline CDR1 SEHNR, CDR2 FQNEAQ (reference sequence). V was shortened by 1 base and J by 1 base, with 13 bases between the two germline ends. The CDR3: CASSLVQGPHNYGYTF. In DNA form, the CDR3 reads TGTGCCAGCAGCTTAGTACAGGGTCCTCATAACTATGGCTACACCTTC.